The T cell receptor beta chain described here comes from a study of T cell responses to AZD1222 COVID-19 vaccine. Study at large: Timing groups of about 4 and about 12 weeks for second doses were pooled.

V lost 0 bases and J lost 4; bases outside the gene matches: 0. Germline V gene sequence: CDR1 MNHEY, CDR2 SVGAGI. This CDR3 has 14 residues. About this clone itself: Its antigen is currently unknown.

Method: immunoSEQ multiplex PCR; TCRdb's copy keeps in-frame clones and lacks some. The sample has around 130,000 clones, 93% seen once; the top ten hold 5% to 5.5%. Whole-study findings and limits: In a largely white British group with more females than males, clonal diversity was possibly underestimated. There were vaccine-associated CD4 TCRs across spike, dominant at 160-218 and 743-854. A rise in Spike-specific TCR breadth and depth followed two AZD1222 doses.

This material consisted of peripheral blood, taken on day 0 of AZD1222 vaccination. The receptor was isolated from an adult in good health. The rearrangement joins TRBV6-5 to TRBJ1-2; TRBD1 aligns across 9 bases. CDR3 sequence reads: CASSYSTGGYGYTF. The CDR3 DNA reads TGTGCCAGCAGTTACTCGACAGGGGGCTATGGCTACACCTTC.